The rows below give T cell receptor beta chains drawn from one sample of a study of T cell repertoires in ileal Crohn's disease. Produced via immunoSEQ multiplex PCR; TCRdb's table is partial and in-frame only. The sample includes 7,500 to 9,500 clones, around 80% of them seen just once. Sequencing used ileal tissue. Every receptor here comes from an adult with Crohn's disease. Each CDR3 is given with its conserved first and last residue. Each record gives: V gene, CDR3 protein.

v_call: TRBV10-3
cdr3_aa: CAISGDTMSTSTDTQYF

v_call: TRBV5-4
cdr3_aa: CASSFGQGDGYTF

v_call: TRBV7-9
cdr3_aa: CASSYQGPDTQYF

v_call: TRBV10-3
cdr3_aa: CAISAQGPEQYF

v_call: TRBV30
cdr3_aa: CAWSGTGDEQYF

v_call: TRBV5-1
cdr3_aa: CASSQGNGNTIYF

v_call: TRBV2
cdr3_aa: CASREQGPSGYTF

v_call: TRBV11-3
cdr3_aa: CASSYSRDRFTGYTF

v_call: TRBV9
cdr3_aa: CASSVEPGGNSPLHF

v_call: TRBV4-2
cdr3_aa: CASSQELAGGPDTQYF

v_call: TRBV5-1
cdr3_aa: CASSGGSSYNEQFF

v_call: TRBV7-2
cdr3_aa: CASSRSGSGNTIYF

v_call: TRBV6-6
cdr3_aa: CASSLDRANTEAFF

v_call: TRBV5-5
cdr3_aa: CASSLRDNYEQYF

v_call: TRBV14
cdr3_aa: CASSQPGLVASEQFF

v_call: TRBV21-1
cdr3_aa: CAKKAGETGELFF

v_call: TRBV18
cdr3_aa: CASSPPGLADTGELFF

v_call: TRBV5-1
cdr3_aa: CASSSGGTGGFEQYF

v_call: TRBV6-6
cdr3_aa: CASSPGTSLQDTQYF

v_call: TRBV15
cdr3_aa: CATSRETTGETQYF

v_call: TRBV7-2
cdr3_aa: CASSTGGDDGYTF

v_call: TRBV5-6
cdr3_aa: CASSFLGGSGDQSSYEQYF

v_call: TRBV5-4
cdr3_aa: CASSFPGTGVYGYTF

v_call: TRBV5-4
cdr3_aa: CASSPMTSGGTGTQYF

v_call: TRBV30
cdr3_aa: CAWTLGSGSGNTIYF

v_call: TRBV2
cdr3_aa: CASIGERDFSYNEQFF

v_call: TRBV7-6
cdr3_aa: CASSLQLADTQYF

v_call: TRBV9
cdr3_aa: CASSVLDRPGNIQYF

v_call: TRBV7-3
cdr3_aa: CASSPGTRTDTQYF

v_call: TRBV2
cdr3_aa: CASSGSETVNSGANVLTF

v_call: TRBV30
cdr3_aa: CAWGGQATFGEKLFF

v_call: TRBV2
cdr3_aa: CASRMGPLLNGEQYF

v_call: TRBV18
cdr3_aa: CASSTGGGQPQHF

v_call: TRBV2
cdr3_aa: CASRLGGRAAGELFF

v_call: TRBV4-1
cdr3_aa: CASSPFRGRRQYF

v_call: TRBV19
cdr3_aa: CASSISAGGPGQQTQYF

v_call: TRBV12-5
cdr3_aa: CASGLVMTGPSPLHF

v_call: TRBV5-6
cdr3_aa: CASSKDRGGYQPQHF

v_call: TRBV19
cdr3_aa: CASSIDWTGFLQPQHF

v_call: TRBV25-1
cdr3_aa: CASSPFTGVFGGYTF

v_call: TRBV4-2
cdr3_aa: CASSLRNSGGGYNEQFF

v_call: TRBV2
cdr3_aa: CASRDLAGGRGEQFF

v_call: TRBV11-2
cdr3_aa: CASSLLAGGRRETQYF

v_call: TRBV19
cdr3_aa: CASSIPDSTRFGYTF

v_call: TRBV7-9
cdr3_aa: CASSWSRGSTEAFF

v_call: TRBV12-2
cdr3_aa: CASRPRTSGECSYEQYF

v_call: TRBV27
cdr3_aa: CASSHRQDYEQYF

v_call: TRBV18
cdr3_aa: CASSLQGDNQPQHF

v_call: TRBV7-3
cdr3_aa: CASSQVAGGELFF

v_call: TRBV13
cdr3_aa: CASSLRRGTYNEQFF

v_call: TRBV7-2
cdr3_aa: CASSSSDRTEQYF

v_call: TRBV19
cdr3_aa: CASSLDRGSYNEQFF

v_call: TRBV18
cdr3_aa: CASSPNNQPQHF

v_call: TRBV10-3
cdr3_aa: CAISESGTGGTQYF

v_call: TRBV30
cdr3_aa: CAWSRQLNTEAFF

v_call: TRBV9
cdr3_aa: CASSGKTPTGELFF

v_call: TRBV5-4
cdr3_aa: CASSLGQGSQETQYF